The present entry profiles one T cell receptor beta chain with its context. The antigen remains undetermined. These data originate in a study of shared clonotypes between healthy human individuals. V lost 7 bases and J lost 9, with 23 bases in between. The germline V gene has CDR1 SGHRS and CDR2 YFSETQ. The CDR3 has 15 residues. Assay runs were performed at deep level. Assay used: immunoSEQ multiplex PCR; TCRdb lists only in-frame clones, some missing. Of just under 350,000 clones in the sample, around four fifths were seen once. It was into CD45RA+ naive and CD45RA-negative memory subsets that the CD4+ cells were split. Notes on the study in general: Across a few donors, naive CD4 shared 5% to 6%, naive CD8 under 4%, memory CD4 roughly 2.5%, memory CD8 0.4% to 0.5%.

This chain uses TRBV5-1 with TRBJ2-1; D remains ambiguous. The sequence derives from a man between 25 and 39 years old in good health. The material sequenced was memory CD4+ T cells sorted from blood. Subset given: CD45RA-negative fraction. The CDR3 is CASRFTPESVAEQFF. The CDR3 DNA sequence: TGCGCCAGCCGTTTTACTCCGGAGAGCGTGGCTGAGCAGTTCTTC.